The clone carrying this T cell receptor beta chain was seen ten or more times. The antigen remains undetermined. With 1 base removed from V and 6 bases from J, the gap between germline ends came to 10 bases. The CDR3 covers 14 residues. CDR1 is SGHVS and CDR2 is FQNEAQ in the germline V gene. RNA transcripts served as the template for amplifying TCR beta CDR3 regions. TCR CDR3 underwent first-round RT-PCR with the HTBI primer set. TCRdb reprocessed the multiplex PCR reads with MiXCR, giving one entry per CDR3 protein. The data hold hundreds of thousands of distinct CDR3 sequences, with 12% to 15% observed a single time. The data derive from a study of T cells in Graves' hyperthyroidism and ophthalmopathy. Study outcomes and limitations: In the analysis, a 13 V-J model separated ophthalmopathy from stable hyperthyroidism.

The chain joins TRBV7-8 to TRBJ2-1; the D is unclear. Sequenced: blood. The clonotype was recovered from a woman between 40 and 50 years old with Graves' hyperthyroidism. CDR3 loop: CASSLGVVPNEQFF. The CDR3, as DNA: TGTGCCAGCAGCTTAGGGGTAGTACCCAATGAGCAGTTCTTC. Complete variable domain (other parts from reference TRBV7-8 and TRBJ2-1): GAGVSQSPRYKVAKRGQDVALRCDPISGHVSLFWYQQALGQGPEFLTYFQNEAQLDKSGLPSDRFFAERPEGSVSTLKIQRTQQEDSAVYLCASSLGVVPNEQFFGPGTRLTVL.